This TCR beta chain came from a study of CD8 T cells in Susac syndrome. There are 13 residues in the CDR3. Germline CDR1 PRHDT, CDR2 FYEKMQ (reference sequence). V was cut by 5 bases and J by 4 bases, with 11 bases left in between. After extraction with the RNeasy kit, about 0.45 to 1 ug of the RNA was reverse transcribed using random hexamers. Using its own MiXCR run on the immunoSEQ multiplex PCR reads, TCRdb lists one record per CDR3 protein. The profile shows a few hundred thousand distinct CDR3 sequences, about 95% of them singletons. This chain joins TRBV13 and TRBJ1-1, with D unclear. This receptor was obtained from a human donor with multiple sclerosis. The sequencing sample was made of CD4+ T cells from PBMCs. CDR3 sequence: CASSRSRGTEAFF. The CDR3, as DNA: TGTGCCAGCAGCCGATCCCGAGGCACTGAAGCTTTCTTT.